This T cell receptor beta chain was recorded in a study of blood T cell repertoires in COVID-19. Here immunoSEQ multiplex PCR was the method, and the copy in TCRdb shows in-frame clones only, minus some. This repertoire shows roughly 100,000 clones, about 88% found once; its top ten account for about 3%. Looked up from germline, CDR1 is KGHDR and CDR2 is SFDVKD. This CDR3 is built from 11 residues. V gave up 9 bases and J gave up 11 bases, with 13 bases separating them. Sequencing used peripheral blood. The V call is TRBV24-1, the J call TRBJ1-3, with D maybe TRBD1 (5 bases). The sequence was collected from a man aged 45-60 years with active or convalescent COVID-19. CDR3 sequence: CATSAGGAIYF. As DNA, the CDR3 is TGTGCCACCTCGGCCGGAGGGGCCATATATTTT.